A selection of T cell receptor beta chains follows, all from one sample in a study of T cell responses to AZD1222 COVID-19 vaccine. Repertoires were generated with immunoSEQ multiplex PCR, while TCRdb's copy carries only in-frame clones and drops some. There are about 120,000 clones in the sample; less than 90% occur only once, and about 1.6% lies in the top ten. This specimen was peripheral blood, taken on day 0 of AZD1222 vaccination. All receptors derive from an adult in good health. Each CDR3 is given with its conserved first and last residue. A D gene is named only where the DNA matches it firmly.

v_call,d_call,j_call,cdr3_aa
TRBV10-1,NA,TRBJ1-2,CASSNGTRPGYGYTF
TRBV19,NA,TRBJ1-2,CASSMGRDYGYTF
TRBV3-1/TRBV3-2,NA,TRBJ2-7,CASSQAVWSYEQYF
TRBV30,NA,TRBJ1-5,CAWSEEVGNQPQHF
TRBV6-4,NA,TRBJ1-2,CASSDRPGSPRGYTF
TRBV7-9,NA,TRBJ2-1,CASTPGGPGNEQFF
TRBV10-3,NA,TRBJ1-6,CAITRQANSPLHF
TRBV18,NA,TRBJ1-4,CASSNTATTNEKLFF
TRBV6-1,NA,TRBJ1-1,CASSEVGEAFF
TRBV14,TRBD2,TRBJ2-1,CASSQVAGGYNEQFF
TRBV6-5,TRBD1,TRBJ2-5,CASSYWDSQETQYF
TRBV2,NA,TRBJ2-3,CASSDGPPPPDTQYF
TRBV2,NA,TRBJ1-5,CASSERGYQPQHF
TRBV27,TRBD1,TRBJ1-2,CASSSSGTGNYGYTF
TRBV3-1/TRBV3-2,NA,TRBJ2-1,CASSHRHPREQFF
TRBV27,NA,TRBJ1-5,CASGWARNQPQHF
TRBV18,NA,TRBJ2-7,CASSSRQYEQYF
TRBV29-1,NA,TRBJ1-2,CSVPAGGYGYTF
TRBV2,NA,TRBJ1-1,CASSIDRNTEAFF
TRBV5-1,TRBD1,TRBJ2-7,CASSFDRGFEQYF
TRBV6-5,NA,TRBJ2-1,CASRLDNNEQFF
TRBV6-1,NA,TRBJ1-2,CASSPTGQSYGYTF
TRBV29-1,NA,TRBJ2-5,CSDHRAPVDF
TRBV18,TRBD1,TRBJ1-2,CASSAAGTGVNYGYTF
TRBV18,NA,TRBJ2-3,CASSPPGADTQYF
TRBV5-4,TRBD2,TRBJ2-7,CASSLAVGLAGGVHEQYF
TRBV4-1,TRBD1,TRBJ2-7,CASNPSETGSREQYF
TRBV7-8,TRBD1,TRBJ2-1,CASSSNRGHYNEQFF
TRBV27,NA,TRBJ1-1,CASSRQMNTEAFF
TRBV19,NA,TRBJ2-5,CASSTTFNPPETQYF
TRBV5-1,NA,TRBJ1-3,CASSPDGILSGNTIYF
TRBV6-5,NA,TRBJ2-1,CASSYRGLRGGDEQFF
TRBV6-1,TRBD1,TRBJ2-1,CASSEGDSSYNEQFF
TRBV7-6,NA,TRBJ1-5,CASSLEGAGNQPQHF
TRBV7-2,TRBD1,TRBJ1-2,CASSPSPGQGNYGYTF
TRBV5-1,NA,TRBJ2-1,CASSRGLTAYNEQFF
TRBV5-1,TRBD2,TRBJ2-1,CASSSPGLAGGEQFF
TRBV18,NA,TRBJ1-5,CASSSKAYLAGSNQPQHF
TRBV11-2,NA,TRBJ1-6,CASSLGGRSFDSPLHF
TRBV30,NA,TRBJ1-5,CAWRFGGAGNQPQHF
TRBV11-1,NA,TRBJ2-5,CASRPRSGQETQYF
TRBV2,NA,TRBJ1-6,CASSEGLRNGSPLHF
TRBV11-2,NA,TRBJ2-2,CASSSRAVDTGELFF
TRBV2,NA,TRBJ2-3,CASSDPRLEDTQYF
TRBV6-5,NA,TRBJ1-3,CASSSLEGVNTIYF
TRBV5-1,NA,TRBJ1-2,CASSPDVNYGHTF
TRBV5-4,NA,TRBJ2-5,CASGSSRELETQYF
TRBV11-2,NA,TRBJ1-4,CASSLDRGSRAEKLFF
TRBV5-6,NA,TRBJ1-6,CASSWTGSSYNSPLHF
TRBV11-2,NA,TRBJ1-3,CASSRGLFAGDTIYF
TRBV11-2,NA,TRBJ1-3,CASSIPGSSGNTIYF